This TCR beta chain came from a study of cytomegalovirus exposure and HLA in healthy donors. Study-level results: TCR beta V- and J-gene trimming was later associated with a missense DCLRE1C variant. Some V segments, TRBV6-2 and TRBV6-3 among them, were indistinguishable and were therefore excluded. Productive rates of about 87% or about 30% were seen for most TCR beta V segments in an earlier analysis.

The table lists this clone with a count of one. Its cognate antigen is unknown. Looked up from germline, CDR1 is SGHDT and CDR2 is YYEEEE. Trimming left V 5 bases short and J 0 bases short, with 11 bases between. CDR3 length equals 14 residues. Amplification used 60 Vbeta primers and 13 Jbeta primers. Original analysis: As a later analysis found, there were around 86 million unique TCR beta chains, of which about 10 million were shared. The assay was immunoSEQ multiplex PCR, and TCRdb's table has in-frame clones only and misses some. V, J and clone size are taken as reported in that table, and D and trimming were inferred from the DNA itself. The sample records 200,000 or so clones, 84% being singletons.

The sequence was obtained from a boy younger than 18 in good health and CMV-seronegative. The chain has TRBV5-6 and TRBJ1-2; possibly TRBD1 for D (5 bases). The material sequenced was PBMCs. CDR3 nucleotide sequence: TGTGCCAGCAGGACCTGGGGCTCTAACTATGGCTACACCTTC. This codes for CASRTWGSNYGYTF.